The clone carrying this TCR beta chain was seen only a few times. What it binds is unknown. This sample was taken from a study of blood T cells in healthy people across ages. Study-level findings and limits: The CMV status of each donor remained undetermined, and this could have confounded shifts in expanded clonotypes.

A second PCR of about 7 to 11 cycles used a sample-barcoded 5' primer and a J-beta primer mix. All samples gave at least 2.5 million CDR3-containing paired-end reads. Each CDR3 protein is one row after TCRdb ran MiXCR on the 5' RACE reads. The sample lists about 1.4 million distinct CDR3 sequences, 55% to 75% seen once, with under 8.5% in the top ten. The CDR3 spans 17 residues. V was clipped by 2 bases and J by 5 bases; unmatched bases: 10. Germline V gives CDR1 LGHNA, CDR2 YSLEER. This rearrangement joins TRBV4-3 to TRBJ2-2; TRBD1 matches at 8 bases. The source of this sequence is a man younger than 30 in good health. Sequenced input: blood. The CDR3 loop is CASSQMIQGDWTGELFF. The CDR3 DNA is TGCGCCAGCAGCCAAATGATACAGGGGGATTGGACCGGGGAGCTGTTTTTT.